This TCR beta chain derives from a study of radiotherapy plus CTLA-4 blockade in lung cancer. Broader study findings: Clones of tumor-derived TCRs expanded in blood after radiotherapy plus ipilimumab.

This clone was seen a handful of times. Its antigen is not identified. TCRdb keeps only in-frame clones here, not all; method: immunoSEQ multiplex PCR. The sample gives tens of thousands of clones, about 83% of which show up once; more than 4.5% is in the top ten. The sample here was peripheral blood, taken from a patient treated with radiotherapy plus ipilimumab. This clonotype originated in a human donor with non-small cell lung cancer whose response to radiotherapy plus ipilimumab could not be evaluated.

The CDR3: CASSLDDRGGTEAFF. CDR3 DNA: TGCGCCAGCAGCTTGGACGACAGGGGGGGGACTGAAGCTTTCTTT. This rearrangement joins TRBV5-1 to TRBJ1-1, with 9 nucleotides matching TRBD1. With V trimmed by 0 bases and J by 5 bases, 5 bases remained unmatched. CDR3 length equals 15 residues. Germline CDR1 is SGHRS and CDR2 is YFSETQ. The entire variable domain, with the rest obtained from reference TRBV5-1 and TRBJ1-1, is as follows: KAGVTQTPRYLIKTRGQQVTLSCSPISGHRSVSWYQQTPGQGLQFLFEYFSETQRNKGNFPGRFSGRQFSNSRSEMNVSTLELGDSALYLCASSLDDRGGTEAFFGQGTRLTVV.